This TCR beta chain was recorded in a study of beta chain features in type 1 diabetes. Study information: All samples yielded some 110 million examined sorted cells.

Sorted CD4+ subsets: naive, central memory, regulatory, stem cell-like memory (CD45RO/CCR7/CD25/CD127/CD95/CD27 panel). A note on this clone: What it recognizes is unknown.

Reverse transcription of all isolated RNA meant that expressed TCRB transcripts were sequenced. TCRdb keeps only in-frame clones here, not all; method: immunoSEQ multiplex PCR. The sample contains hundreds of thousands of clones, roughly 12% of which appear only once. Study-wide findings and caveats: Among all four CD4+ subsets, Type 1 diabetes patients had TCRB CDR3s that were moderately but significantly shorter. Here, the possible influence of HLA type (on TCRB rearrangement) remained unresolved.

Germline loops: CDR1 SGHTA, CDR2 FQGNSA. The V and J ends lost 5 bases and 3 bases, in that order; junction bases with no gene match: 7. The CDR3 is 15 amino acids. This TCR was recovered from a man younger than 30 in good health. Sequenced input: naive CD4+ T cells from blood. The rearrangement uses TRBV7-2 and TRBJ1-1, with 9 bases fitting TRBD1. CDR3 protein: CASSIYRGPDTEAFF. The CDR3 DNA sequence: TGTGCCAGCAGCATTTACAGGGGGCCGGACACTGAAGCTTTCTTT. Full variable domain (missing parts from reference TRBV7-2 and TRBJ1-1): GAGVSQSPSNKVTEKGKDVELRCDPISGHTALYWYRQSLGQGLEFLIYFQGNSAPDKSGLPSDRFSAERTGGSVSTLTIQRTQQEDSAVYLCASSIYRGPDTEAFFGQGTRLTVV.